This T cell receptor (beta chain) was found in a study of blood T cell repertoires in COVID-19. Overall study: Material from acute and convalescent COVID-19 was sourced from the United States, Italy and Spain.

The CDR3 extends over 14 amino acids. CDR1 is SGHTA and CDR2 is FQGNSA in the germline V gene. The V gene lost 0 bases and the J gene lost 2 bases, with 7 bases spanning the gap. TCRdb's table, derived via immunoSEQ multiplex PCR, lists solely in-frame clones and lacks some. This sample carries roughly 220,000 clones, around 83% of them seen once, and the ten largest clones take about 1.5%. The sequence came from a woman between 40 and 50 years old who had recovered from COVID-19. The rearrangement links TRBV7-2 to TRBJ1-2; D ambiguous. Sequencing input: peripheral blood. The CDR3 sequence: CASSLAVTNYGYTF. CDR3 DNA: TGTGCCAGCAGCTTAGCCGTGACAAACTATGGCTACACCTTC.